These 19 T cell receptor beta chains were all obtained from the same sample, sequenced in a study of OX40 agonist ivuxolimab in advanced cancers. Sequenced by immunoSEQ multiplex PCR; TCRdb stores in-frame clones only, minus some. The table has approximately 96,000 clones, roughly 91% seen once. The source material was CD4+ or CD8+ T cells sorted from blood, sampled in a trial of the OX40 agonist ivuxolimab. The receptor source for this set is an adult with an advanced solid tumor such as melanoma, head and neck, liver or kidney cancer.

This sequence joins TRBV6-5 and TRBJ2-5, with 7 bases fitting TRBD1. This CDR3 is built from 15 residues. The junction had 7 bases not matched to a gene; V was cut back by 4 bases and J by 2 bases. The germline CDR1 and CDR2 sequences are MNHEY and SVGAGI. The CDR3, as DNA: TGTGCCAGCAGTTTCTCCAGGGGGTCACAAGAGACCCAGTACTTC. As protein: CASSFSRGSQETQYF.

The genes are TRBV28 and TRBJ1-2, with D unresolved. V shed 4 bases and J shed 3 bases, with 9 bases lying between them. CDR3 length equals 13 residues. The germline V gene has CDR1 MDHEN and CDR2 SYDVKM. CDR3 DNA sequence: TGTGCCAGCAGTTGGGGATTCTACTATGGCTACACCTTC. Translation gives CASSWGFYYGYTF.

The chain uses TRBV7-9 and TRBJ2-7; tentatively, D is TRBD2 (6 bases). Trimming took off 3 bases at V and 5 bases at J, with 14 bases between the two ends. The CDR3 sequence is 14 residues long. Germline V gene sequence: CDR1 SEHNR, CDR2 FQNEAQ (reference sequence). CDR3 bases: TGTGCCAGCAGCTTTTCTGCGTCGGGGGACGAGCAGTACTTC. This encodes CASSFSASGDEQYF. Filled out from reference TRBV7-9 and TRBJ2-7, the complete variable domain reads DTGVSQNPRHKITKRGQNVTFRCDPISEHNRLYWYRQTLGQGPEFLTYFQNEAQLEKSRLLSDRFSAERPKGSFSTLEIQRTEQGDSAMYLCASSFSASGDEQYFGPGTRLTVT.

V usage is TRBV7-2 and J usage is TRBJ2-5, with no clear D. This CDR3 spans 16 amino acids. Germline V gene sequence: CDR1 SGHTA, CDR2 FQGNSA. Trimming took off 1 base at V and 1 base at J, with 13 bases between the two ends. CDR3: CASSLGVDRAQETQYF. The CDR3 nucleotides are TGTGCCAGCAGCTTAGGGGTGGATAGGGCCCAAGAGACCCAGTACTTC.

V gene TRBV5-4 combines with J gene TRBJ2-2; TRBD2 matches 12 bases. Losses at the gene ends were 3 bases for V and 6 bases for J; bases not matched to a gene: 12. The CDR3 totals 18 residues. CDR1 is SGHNT and CDR2 is YYREEE in the germline V gene (reference sequence). CDR3 nucleotide sequence: TGTGCCAGCAGCTCGTTACGGACTAGCGGGATGCACGCCGGGGAGCTGTTTTTT. Translated, it gives CASSSLRTSGMHAGELFF. The full variable domain, its missing parts supplied by reference TRBV5-4 and TRBJ2-2, is ETGVTQSPTHLIKTRGQQVTLRCSSQSGHNTVSWYQQALGQGPQFIFQYYREEENGRGNFPPRFSGLQFPNYSSELNVNALELDDSALYLCASSSLRTSGMHAGELFFGEGSRLTVL.

The chain carries TRBV5-1 and TRBJ2-5; D remains ambiguous. With 4 bases removed from V and 3 bases from J, the gap between germline ends came to 10 bases. Germline CDR1 reads SGHRS; CDR2 reads YFSETQ. CDR3 length: 13 amino acids. The CDR3, as DNA: TGCGCCAGCAGCATCCTACAAGAAGAGACCCAGTACTTC. The encoded protein is CASSILQEETQYF.

The J gene is TRBJ2-4, the V gene TRBV4-3; 11 bases align to TRBD2. CDR3 length: 15 residues. The V gene's germline CDR1 is LGHNA and CDR2 YSLEER. J was trimmed by 6 bases and V by 3 bases; bases with no gene match: 4. The CDR3 loop reads CASSQTGTSGNIQYF. The DNA of the CDR3 is TGCGCCAGCAGCCAGACCGGGACTAGCGGAAACATTCAGTACTTC.

The chain has TRBV30 and TRBJ2-5; D is unclear. The V gene lost 2 bases and the J gene lost 5 bases, with 3 bases spanning the gap. This CDR3 has 10 residues. The germline V gene encodes CDR1 GTSNPN and CDR2 SVGIG (reference sequence). CDR3 in amino acids: CAWSRETQYF. The DNA for the CDR3 is TGTGCCTGGAGTAGGGAGACCCAGTACTTC.

The chain combines TRBV2 with TRBJ1-1; no clear D. Deletions cut 3 bases from V and 0 bases from J, with 8 bases between. The CDR3 loop spans 14 amino acids. Per germline, CDR1 SNHLY and CDR2 FYNNEI. CDR3 residues: CASSDPRLNTEAFF. The CDR3 nucleotides are TGTGCCAGCAGTGACCCCAGGTTGAACACTGAAGCTTTCTTT.

CDR3 in amino acids: CAWSRLTGSYEQYF. CDR3 in DNA: TGTGCCTGGAGTCGTTTAACGGGGTCCTACGAGCAGTACTTC. The chain links TRBV30 to TRBJ2-7, with a tentative D call TRBD2 (5 bases). V lost 2 bases, J lost 1 base, and 12 bases lay in between. CDR3 size: 14 residues. CDR1 is GTSNPN and CDR2 is SVGIG in the germline V gene (reference sequence). Combining the CDR3 with reference TRBV30 and TRBJ2-7 gives the whole variable domain SQTIHQWPATLVQPVGSPLSLECTVEGTSNPNLYWYRQAAGRGLQLLFYSVGIGQISSEVPQNLSASRPQDRQFILSSKKLLLSDSGFYLCAWSRLTGSYEQYFGPGTRLTVT.

Concerning this clone itself: The junction departs from the called germline gene at one end, perhaps through a read error. This chain joins TRBV7-7 and TRBJ2-1, with a weak D call TRBD2 (6 bases). This CDR3 has 15 amino acids. Germline V gives CDR1 SSHAT, CDR2 FNYEAQ (reference sequence). The CDR3 DNA reads as TGTGCTAGCAGCGCCGGGAGCTTCTCCTACAATGAGCAGTTCTTC. Amino acid sequence: CASSAGSFSYNEQFF.

This clone came up once. The V call is TRBV12-5, the J call TRBJ1-2; 7 nucleotides line up with TRBD1. There are 16 residues in the CDR3. CDR1 LGHNT and CDR2 FRNRAP come from the germline V gene. V was pared by 1 base and J by 3 bases, with 8 bases of the junction left unmatched. The CDR3 nucleotides read TGTGCTAGTGGTTTGGACGACAGGGTCTGGGACTATGGCTACACCTTC. This gives the protein CASGLDDRVWDYGYTF.

The V call is TRBV7-9, the J call TRBJ1-1; maybe TRBD1 (5 bases). The V and J ends lost 4 bases and 3 bases respectively, with 24 bases between them. The CDR3 sequence is 18 residues long. Germline assignment: CDR1 SEHNR and CDR2 FQNEAQ (reference sequence). The DNA for the CDR3 is TGTGCCAGCAGCTGGGGGGACTGGCGTTGGGGACGTTACACTGAAGCTTTCTTT. Amino acids: CASSWGDWRWGRYTEAFF.

This clone has just one count. This chain connects TRBV28 to TRBJ2-4; no clear D gene. Germline assignment: CDR1 MDHEN and CDR2 SYDVKM. The CDR3 has 15 residues. Trimming removed 3 bases at V and 2 bases at J, with 11 bases between. CDR3 residues: CASSLMGSSKNIQYF. The DNA of the CDR3 is TGTGCCAGCAGTTTGATGGGAAGCTCCAAAAACATTCAGTACTTC.

The CDR3 coding sequence is TGTGCCATCAGCCGAGGGGCCTACGAGCAGTACTTC. Its protein is CAISRGAYEQYF. This rearrangement joins TRBV10-3 to TRBJ2-5; D possibly uses TRBD1 or TRBD2 (5 bases each). The J call is in doubt because the DNA end fits TRBJ2-7 better. CDR3 length: 12 residues. Germline lookup yields CDR1 ENHRY and CDR2 SYGVKD.

The rearrangement joins TRBV7-2 to TRBJ2-3; 7 positions agree with TRBD2. V was clipped by 2 bases and J by 0 bases; unmatched bases: 8. CDR3 length equals 17 residues. Germline V gene lookup returns CDR1 SGHTA and CDR2 FQGNSA. The CDR3 nucleotides read TGTGCCAGCAGCTTAAACTCTCTAGCGGCTAGCACAGATACGCAGTATTTT. It codes for CASSLNSLAASTDTQYF. Together with reference TRBV7-2 and TRBJ2-3, the CDR3 gives the full variable domain: GAGVSQSPSNKVTEKGKDVELRCDPISGHTALYWYRQSLGQGLEFLIYFQGNSAPDKSGLPSDRFSAERTGGSVSTLTIQRTQQEDSAVYLCASSLNSLAASTDTQYFGPGTRLTVL.

The V and J genes are TRBV7-8 and TRBJ2-2, with TRBD2 identical over 7 bases. CDR3 length: 14 amino acids. Germline CDR1 and CDR2: SGHVS and FQNEAQ. J gave up 4 bases and V 8 bases, and 7 bases lay outside the gene matches. CDR3 amino acids: CASAIAGRTGELFF. In DNA form, the CDR3 reads TGTGCCAGCGCTATAGCGGGCCGCACCGGGGAGCTGTTTTTT.

The chain carries TRBV29-1 and TRBJ2-3; D not resolved. Trimming removed 2 bases from V and 4 bases from J, with 13 bases in between. The CDR3 sequence is 14 residues long. CDR1 and CDR2 from the germline V gene are SQVTM and ANQGSEA. The CDR3 DNA follows: TGCAGCGTTGAAATTAGCTTTTTCTCAGATACGCAGTATTTT. It codes for CSVEISFFSDTQYF.

The chain joins TRBV13 to TRBJ1-6; possible D gene TRBD1, 5 bases. The CDR3 spans 19 residues. Germline lookup yields CDR1 PRHDT and CDR2 FYEKMQ (reference sequence). The V end was cut by 1 base, the J end by 0 bases, with 16 bases between. DNA of the CDR3: TGTGCCAGCAGCTTAGCTTTAGGGGTCGGAAGCTCCTATAATTCACCCCTCCACTTT. It codes for CASSLALGVGSSYNSPLHF.